These 19 T cell receptor beta chains were all obtained from the same sample, sequenced in a study of graft-versus-host responses after intestinal transplantation. No antigens are known for them. Repertoires were generated with immunoSEQ multiplex PCR, while TCRdb's copy carries only in-frame clones and drops some. This table holds under 100,000 clones, roughly 91% found once. The sequencing used unstimulated CD8+ T cells sorted from spleen or lymph node cells, collected before transplant. These receptors all stem from a human donor who was the organ donor for an intestinal transplant.

The chain carries TRBV19 and TRBJ2-3; D is possibly TRBD2 (6 bases). The CDR3 sequence is 15 residues long. Germline values: CDR1 LNHDA, CDR2 SQIVND (reference sequence). V shed 6 bases and J shed 1 base, with 14 bases lying between them. CDR3 nucleotides: TGTGCCAGTAGATACGGGAGTGAGGGCACAGATACGCAGTATTTT. Protein sequence: CASRYGSEGTDTQYF.

The gene calls are TRBV4-3 and TRBJ2-1; TRBD1 aligns across 7 bases. With 0 bases clipped from V and 7 bases from J, the junction kept 12 bases outside the gene matches. Germline lookup yields CDR1 LGHNA and CDR2 YSLEER. The CDR3 totals 17 residues. The DNA for the CDR3 is TGCGCCAGCAGCCAAGACAGGGGGTGGATCAGCGGTAATGAGCAGTTCTTC. It yields the protein CASSQDRGWISGNEQFF.

This clone was counted once. This chain joins TRBV7-8 and TRBJ2-1; 13 nucleotides match TRBD2. Germline CDR1 SGHVS, CDR2 FQNEAQ. CDR3 length equals 16 residues. V trimming: 2 bases; J trimming: 6 bases; junction bases outside the gene matches: 4. The CDR3 sequence: CASSLRGLAGANEQFF. The CDR3 DNA reads TGTGCCAGCAGCTTACGCGGACTAGCGGGAGCCAATGAGCAGTTCTTC.

The V and J genes are TRBV30 and TRBJ1-4; 8 nucleotides align to TRBD1. Per the germline V gene, CDR1 is GTSNPN and CDR2 is SVGIG (reference sequence). Unmatched junction bases numbered 11, after V lost 3 bases and J lost 8 bases. There are 15 residues in the CDR3. The CDR3 DNA reads TGTGCCTGGAGCCATCGGACAGGGCTTAGGGAAAAACTGTTTTTT. Translating it yields CAWSHRTGLREKLFF.

The J gene is TRBJ2-7, the V gene TRBV7-9; TRBD1 matches 9 bases. The V gene end was trimmed by 5 bases and the J gene end by 4 bases; junction bases not matched to a gene: 9. This CDR3 spans 15 amino acids. Germline values: CDR1 SEHNR, CDR2 FQNEAQ (reference sequence). This CDR3 reads CASSMTFGQGYEQYF. The CDR3, as DNA: TGTGCCAGCAGCATGACTTTCGGACAGGGGTACGAGCAGTACTTC. The entire variable domain, with the rest obtained from reference TRBV7-9 and TRBJ2-7, is as follows: DTGVSQNPRHKITKRGQNVTFRCDPISEHNRLYWYRQTLGQGPEFLTYFQNEAQLEKSRLLSDRFSAERPKGSFSTLEIQRTEQGDSAMYLCASSMTFGQGYEQYFGPGTRLTVT.

The chain couples TRBV19 to TRBJ1-6; D gene unclear. The CDR3 runs 15 residues. V was clipped by 5 bases and J by 7 bases, with 15 bases between them. Germline lookup yields CDR1 LNHDA and CDR2 SQIVND (reference sequence). Written as DNA, the CDR3 is TGTGCCAGTAGTCCCGTGGGCCTGGGCAATTCACCCCTCCACTTT. It specifies CASSPVGLGNSPLHF.

V gene TRBV6-5 combines with J gene TRBJ2-1; 7 nucleotides match TRBD2. V shed 2 bases and J 8 bases; nucleotides not matched to a gene: 9. The CDR3 runs to 15 residues. Germline assignment: CDR1 MNHEY and CDR2 SVGAGI. CDR3 residues: CASSYGAGEVDEQFF. CDR3 nucleotides: TGTGCCAGCAGTTACGGGGCGGGGGAGGTAGATGAGCAGTTCTTC.

As to this clone: The germline gene is not matched at one end of the junction; a read error may be the cause. This sample includes further DNA sequences coding for the same CDR3. The chain has TRBV9 and TRBJ2-1; 11 nucleotides agree with TRBD2. The germline CDR1 and CDR2 sequences are SGDLS and YYNGEE. CDR3 length: 15 residues. CDR3 region: CASSAGTSGLNEQFF. CDR3 in DNA: TGTGCTAGCAGCGCCGGGACTAGCGGTCTCAATGAGCAGTTCTTC.

The chain couples TRBV6-5 to TRBJ2-5; D is possibly TRBD1 (6 bases). Per germline, CDR1 MNHEY and CDR2 SVGAGI. V shed 5 bases and J shed 5 bases, with 18 bases lying between them. The CDR3 totals 15 residues. As DNA, the CDR3 is TGTGCCAGCAGTGGGTCAGGGGTTCTCTGGGAGACCCAGTACTTC. Protein: CASSGSGVLWETQYF.

J is TRBJ1-1 and V is TRBV9, with a weak D call TRBD1 (5 bases). The V end lost 3 bases, the J end lost 3 bases, and 21 bases lay between the germline ends. The CDR3 extends over 17 amino acids. Germline CDR1 reads SGDLS; CDR2 reads YYNGEE. DNA of the CDR3: TGTGCCAGCAGCGCCCATTCAGGAGGGGCTCGGGACACTGAAGCTTTCTTT. Its protein is CASSAHSGGARDTEAFF.

The chain joins TRBV4-1 to TRBJ2-1; a weak D match, TRBD2 (7 bases). The CDR3 sequence is 15 residues long. V dropped 3 bases and J dropped 8 bases, with 17 bases sitting between them. Germline V gene data show CDR1 as MGHRA and CDR2 as YSYEKL. CDR3 nucleotides: TGCGCCAGCAGCCATATGGGGGGGGGCGCCGATGAGCAGTTCTTC. Protein sequence: CASSHMGGGADEQFF.

The V call is TRBV4-2, the J call TRBJ2-7; 7 bases are a match to TRBD2. Trimming at V came to 7 bases and at J to 3 bases, leaving 12 bases not matched to a gene. The length of the CDR3 is 15 residues. Germline V gene sequence: CDR1 LGHNA, CDR2 YNFKEQ. CDR3: CASTPQRGSSYEQYF. The CDR3 DNA follows: TGTGCCAGCACCCCACAGCGGGGATCAAGCTACGAGCAGTACTTC.

V is TRBV29-1 and J is TRBJ1-2; maybe TRBD1 (5 bases). Trimming shortened V by 7 bases and J by 4 bases, and 16 bases separated the two germline ends. Germline V gives CDR1 SQVTM, CDR2 ANQGSEA. CDR3 length: 13 residues. The CDR3 DNA is TGCAGCGCCCGCCTGGGGGGTCCCTATGGCTACACCTTC. This gives the protein CSARLGGPYGYTF.

This chain joins TRBV21-1 and TRBJ2-5; TRBD2, the table's D call, lacks a check against the DNA. TRBV21-1 is assigned pseudogene status. This CDR3 is built from 18 residues. CDR3 amino acids: CANSRKDSEAPTQETQYF. The CDR3 DNA sequence: TGTGCCAACTCGAGGAAGGACTCCGAGGCCCCCACACAAGAGACCCAGTACTTC.

This clone was detected only once. The J gene is TRBJ1-1, the V gene TRBV28; D is uncertain. Germline loops: CDR1 MDHEN, CDR2 SYDVKM. The CDR3 extends over 15 amino acids. Between the trimmed V and J ends, which lost 3 bases and 5 bases, there was a span of 16 bases. The CDR3, as DNA: TGTGCCAGCAGTTTGATAGCTTTTTGGAGAACTGAAGCTTTCTTT. Translation: CASSLIAFWRTEAFF.

The chain couples TRBV10-3 to TRBJ2-2; D is possibly TRBD2 (5 bases). Germline CDR1 and CDR2: ENHRY and SYGVKD. CDR3 length: 16 amino acids. Deletions cut 6 bases from V and 6 bases from J, with 20 bases between. As DNA, the CDR3 is TGTGCCATCAGCCGTGGAGGACCCCCCTCCCCCGGGGAGCTGTTTTTT. Protein product: CAISRGGPPSPGELFF.

The V gene is TRBV28, the J gene TRBJ2-7, with D perhaps matching TRBD2 (6 bases). The ends were cut back, 1 base at V and 3 bases at J, with 10 bases in the middle. The CDR3 spans 14 residues. Germline values: CDR1 MDHEN, CDR2 SYDVKM. The CDR3 DNA sequence: TGTGCCAGCAGTTTATTAGCGGAGAACTACGAGCAGTACTTC. It is translated as CASSLLAENYEQYF.

V usage is TRBV18 and J usage is TRBJ1-1, with D possibly being TRBD1 (5 bases). The V and J ends lost 8 bases and 7 bases respectively, with 8 bases between them. The CDR3 is 10 residues long. CDR1 and CDR2 from the germline V gene are KGHSH and LQKENI. The DNA for the CDR3 is TGTGCCAGCCGGGGGGATGAAGCTTTCTTT. This codes for CASRGDEAFF.

This clone was seen a single time. The gene calls are TRBV13 and TRBJ2-7, with D possibly matching TRBD2 (7 bases). The germline V gene encodes CDR1 PRHDT and CDR2 FYEKMQ (reference sequence). CDR3 size: 14 residues. Trimming took 3 bases from V and 5 from J, leaving 14 bases between them. CDR3: CASSFLNGGHEQYF. DNA for the CDR3: TGTGCCAGCAGCTTCCTTAACGGGGGGCACGAGCAGTACTTC.